This passage covers 6 T cell receptor beta chains from one sample sequenced in a study of T cell changes during pregnancy in multiple sclerosis (dated by TCRdb to between 2018 and 2020). Library prep was done by the immunoSEQ multiplex PCR assay. Not all clones reach the TCRdb copy of this immuneACCESS table, which keeps in-frame sequences only. Checked studies attribute under half of the gap to unresolved V genes and leave the rest unexplained. The sample profile shows roughly 61,000 clones; about 94% of them were found once. 2% to 3% of the sample belongs to the ten largest clones. Sequencing used CD8+ T cells from peripheral blood mononuclear cells, obtained after pregnancy. The origin of the receptors is a female donor with multiple sclerosis, enrolled in a pregnancy study.

The V call is TRBV9, the J call TRBJ2-1; no clear D. The CDR3 sequence is 15 residues long. Germline V lookup: CDR1 SGDLS, CDR2 YYNGEE. The V gene lost 0 bases and the J gene lost 10 bases, with 17 bases spanning the gap. The CDR3 spells CASSVVRHGPWEQFF. The CDR3 DNA reads TGTGCCAGCAGCGTAGTAAGACACGGTCCGTGGGAGCAGTTCTTC. Complete variable domain (other parts from reference TRBV9 and TRBJ2-1): DSGVTQTPKHLITATGQRVTLRCSPRSGDLSVYWYQQSLDQGLQFLIQYYNGEERAKGNILERFSAQQFPDLHSELNLSSLELGDSALYFCASSVVRHGPWEQFFGPGTRLTVL.

The J gene is TRBJ2-1, the V gene TRBV27; 10 nucleotides match TRBD2. In germline, CDR1 is MNHEY, CDR2 SMNVEV (reference sequence). The CDR3 length is 14 residues. The V segment lost 5 bases and the J segment 3 bases; nucleotides outside the gene matches: 1. The CDR3 region has the DNA TGTGCCAGCAGTCGGACTAGCGGCTACAATGAGCAGTTCTTC. As protein: CASSRTSGYNEQFF.

The gene calls are TRBV5-4 and TRBJ2-3; 10 bases fit TRBD1. Germline CDR1 is SGHNT and CDR2 is YYREEE (reference sequence). The CDR3 extends over 15 amino acids. The trim removed 0 bases at V and 11 bases at J, leaving 9 bases unmatched. The CDR3 sequence is CASSLGGQGDSEQYF. CDR3 DNA: TGTGCCAGCAGCTTGGGAGGACAGGGGGATTCTGAGCAGTATTTT. Supplemented by reference TRBV5-4 and TRBJ2-3, the full variable domain reads ETGVTQSPTHLIKTRGQQVTLRCSSQSGHNTVSWYQQALGQGPQFIFQYYREEENGRGNFPPRFSGLQFPNYSSELNVNALELDDSALYLCASSLGGQGDSEQYFGPGTRLTVL.

The J gene is TRBJ1-5, the V gene TRBV19; TRBD1 matches at 7 bases. Looked up from germline, CDR1 is LNHDA and CDR2 is SQIVND (reference sequence). The ends lost 7 bases at V and 5 bases at J; junction bases unmatched: 11. This CDR3 has 15 amino acids. The CDR3 region has the DNA TGTGCCAGTACCAATTCCCGACAGGGTGATCAGCCCCAGCATTTT. As protein: CASTNSRQGDQPQHF.

The chain is built from TRBV19 and TRBJ1-5; D gene uncertain. V lost 7 bases to trimming and J lost 3 bases, with 7 bases between them. The germline V gene has CDR1 LNHDA and CDR2 SQIVND (reference sequence). The CDR3 is made up of 12 amino acids. Here the CDR3 reads CASNSYNQPQHF. CDR3 in DNA: TGTGCCAGTAACAGTTACAATCAGCCCCAGCATTTT.

The chain employs TRBV5-6 and TRBJ1-1; D unresolved. The V end lost 0 bases, the J end lost 7 bases, and 10 bases lay between the germline ends. CDR3 length: 13 amino acids. Germline V gene lookup returns CDR1 SGHDT and CDR2 YYEEEE. For the CDR3, the DNA is TGTGCCAGCAGCTTGGAGAACTCCGTTGAAGCTTTCTTT. Protein product: CASSLENSVEAFF.